This T cell receptor (beta chain) was sequenced for a study of blood T cell repertoires in COVID-19. During active infection, Seattle patients enrolled and were then monitored through disease. Profiled with immunoSEQ multiplex PCR; TCRdb holds only in-frame clones, not every one. The profile shows around 370,000 clones, over 70% of them singletons. Germline CDR1 reads LNHDA; CDR2 reads SQIVND (reference sequence). The CDR3 has 15 amino acids. The J segment lost 0 bases and the V segment lost 8 bases, leaving 6 bases of the junction unmatched. The receptor comes from a woman aged 50 to 60 with COVID-19, enrolled during active disease. Material: peripheral blood. V gene TRBV19 combines with J gene TRBJ2-7; 11 nucleotides match TRBD1. CDR3: CASQAGQGGSYEQYF. CDR3 sequence (DNA): TGTGCCAGTCAGGCGGGACAGGGGGGCTCCTACGAGCAGTACTTC.